Shown below are 23 T cell receptor beta chains from a single sample sequenced in a study of metastatic and nonmetastatic thyroid tumors. Patients were all untreated before their thyroid surgery. TCRdb re-clonotyped the PCR reads via MiXCR. The sample contains about 69,000 clones, 14% of which appear only once. Sequencing was done on a sample of blood. All receptors come from a male donor with papillary thyroid cancer or a benign thyroid nodule (not recorded which). Some clones in this sample may be carry-over from other donors' samples.

This clone was seen ten or more times. The rearrangement uses TRBV19 and TRBJ2-3; tentative D call: TRBD2 (6 bases). The CDR3 sequence is 18 residues long. V dropped 0 bases and J dropped 2 bases, with 18 bases sitting between them. Per germline, CDR1 LNHDA and CDR2 SQIVND (reference sequence). CDR3 sequence reads: CASSIDGRVAANTDTQYF. CDR3 nucleotide sequence: TGTGCCAGTAGTATAGATGGACGTGTAGCGGCAAACACAGATACGCAGTATTTT.

V and J are TRBV28 and TRBJ1-5; D uncertain. The CDR3 contains 16 residues. Germline assignment: CDR1 MDHEN and CDR2 SYDVKM. V was cut by 5 bases and J by 3 bases, with 17 bases left in between. CDR3 bases: TGTGCCAGCAGTGGACCTGGCGGGGTCATCAATCAGCCCCAGCATTTT. It yields the protein CASSGPGGVINQPQHF.

This clone was picked up many times. This sequence joins TRBV5-6 and TRBJ2-7; D possibly corresponds to TRBD1 (8 bases). The CDR3 consists of 17 residues. Per germline, CDR1 SGHDT and CDR2 YYEEEE. Trimming left V 4 bases short and J 2 bases short, with 22 bases between. The CDR3 loop is CASSGGRRQGRAYEQYF. CDR3 nucleotide sequence: TGTGCCAGCAGCGGGGGGAGGAGACAGGGGAGGGCCTACGAGCAGTACTTC.

V gene TRBV6-2 or TRBV6-3 combines with J gene TRBJ2-2, with D maybe TRBD2 (6 bases). CDR3 size: 19 residues. Trimming stripped 6 bases from V and 5 bases from J, with 28 bases between. Germline V CDR1 and CDR2: MNHEY, SVGEGT. The CDR3 sequence is CASRTLSGRAGGATGELFF. Here the CDR3 DNA reads TGTGCCAGCAGAACGTTAAGCGGTAGGGCCGGAGGGGCTACCGGGGAGCTGTTTTTT.

This clone has at least ten counts. The chain links TRBV9 to TRBJ2-4; D tentatively fits TRBD1 or TRBD2 (5 bases each). CDR3 length equals 15 residues. V was cut by 7 bases and J by 0 bases, with 14 bases left in between. Germline CDR1 reads SGDLS; CDR2 reads YYNGEE. Written as DNA, the CDR3 is TGTGCCAGCTATCCCGGGACGAAAGCCAAAAACATTCAGTACTTC. This gives the protein CASYPGTKAKNIQYF.

The chain links TRBV19 to TRBJ2-3; the match to TRBD2 covers 16 bases. The CDR3 covers 18 residues. Germline lookup yields CDR1 LNHDA and CDR2 SQIVND (reference sequence). V was clipped by 11 bases and J by 1 base; unmatched bases: 12. The CDR3: CAPRTGLAGGPGTDTQYF. The CDR3 coding sequence is TGTGCCCCAAGGACGGGACTAGCGGGAGGGCCGGGCACAGATACGCAGTATTTT.

The chain joins TRBV11-2 to TRBJ2-3, with D hard to call. V shed 5 bases and J shed 0 bases, with 12 bases lying between them. The CDR3 runs 15 residues. Germline loops: CDR1 SGHAT, CDR2 FQNNGV. Here the CDR3 reads CASSPLWSSTDTQYF. The CDR3, as DNA: TGTGCCAGCAGCCCCCTATGGTCTAGCACAGATACGCAGTATTTT.

The table lists this clone with many counts. A read error may explain this, as a much larger clone is one base away. V gene TRBV6-1 combines with J gene TRBJ2-3; D possibly uses TRBD1 or TRBD2 (5 bases each). V shed 6 bases and J shed 4 bases, with 17 bases lying between them. The CDR3 has 15 amino acids. CDR1 and CDR2 (germline): MNHNS, SASEGT. This CDR3 is CASRRGELDADTQYF. CDR3 nucleotides: TGTGCCAGCAGAAGAGGGGAACTCGACGCAGATACGCAGTATTTT.

This clone was recorded many times. This chain connects TRBV27 to TRBJ1-2; D ambiguous. Germline values: CDR1 MNHEY, CDR2 SMNVEV (reference sequence). Trimming removed 1 base from V and 0 bases from J, with 3 bases in between. The CDR3 covers 13 residues. CDR3 in DNA: TGTGCCAGCAGTTTATTTGCTAACTATGGCTACACCTTC. Protein product: CASSLFANYGYTF.

This clone has a count of ten or more. The genes are TRBV7-9 and TRBJ2-7; 8 bases are shared with TRBD1. The CDR3 loop spans 15 amino acids. Germline trimming cut 0 bases from V and 4 bases from J; bases unmatched to any gene: 5. The germline CDR1 and CDR2 sequences are SEHNR and FQNEAQ (reference sequence). The CDR3 nucleotides are TGTGCCAGCAGCTTAGCGCAGGGGGCTTTTTACGAGCAGTACTTC. Protein: CASSLAQGAFYEQYF.

This clone showed up many times. DNA of the CDR3: TGCAGCGTACAGGGAGGTGATGGCTACACCTTC. Encoded protein: CSVQGGDGYTF. The J gene is TRBJ1-2, the V gene TRBV29-1; D may be TRBD1 (6 bases). Trimming cost V 6 bases and J 6 bases, with 11 bases left between them. This CDR3 contains 11 residues. Germline-derived CDR1 and CDR2 are SQVTM and ANQGSEA.

This clone was counted many times. The V and J genes are TRBV7-2 and TRBJ2-5; no clear D gene. This CDR3 is built from 12 residues. V was cut by 5 bases and J by 5 bases, with 9 bases left in between. Germline assignment: CDR1 SGHTA and CDR2 FQGNSA. The CDR3 bases are TGTGCCAGCAGCCGTGATCGGGAGACCCAGTACTTC. It yields the protein CASSRDRETQYF.

Only a few counts were recorded for this clone. One end of the junction does not line up with germline, which may come from a read error. This chain links TRBV27 with TRBJ2-5; 8 bases map to TRBD2. Per the germline V gene, CDR1 is MNHEY and CDR2 is SMNVEV (reference sequence). The CDR3 sequence is 18 residues long. CDR3 loop: CSSSLVAAGDPVGETQYF. The CDR3 nucleotides read TGTTCCAGCAGTTTAGTGGCAGCGGGGGACCCAGTTGGGGAGACCCAGTACTTC.

The sample holds many counts of this clone. This CDR3 is missing its conserved last phenylalanine or tryptophan, likely due to a read error. The chain joins TRBV13 to TRBJ2-3; 15 positions agree with TRBD2. CDR1 is PRHDT, CDR2 FYEKMQ, per germline (reference sequence). This CDR3 is built from 19 residues. Trimming at V came to 4 bases and at J to 3 bases, leaving 11 bases not matched to a gene. The CDR3 DNA follows: TGTGCCAGCAGCTCATGGACTAGCGGGAGGGCCCAAGGGACAGATACGCAGTATCTT. Amino acid sequence: CASSSWTSGRAQGTDTQYL.

This clone was picked up many times. The chain combines TRBV11-2 with TRBJ2-5; no definite D call. V was shortened by 1 base and J by 5 bases, with 11 bases between the two germline ends. Germline V gene lookup returns CDR1 SGHAT and CDR2 FQNNGV. The CDR3 is 14 residues long. The CDR3 reads CASSLAQGMETQYF. The CDR3 DNA sequence: TGTGCCAGCAGCTTAGCGCAAGGGATGGAGACCCAGTACTTC.

This clone has at least ten counts. The junction shows a germline mismatch at one end, possibly a read error. This sequence joins TRBV6-1 and TRBJ2-7; the match to TRBD1 covers 8 bases. This CDR3 contains 14 residues. Germline CDR1 reads MNHNS; CDR2 reads SASEGT. The CDR3 reads CASRRDRYSYEQHF. The CDR3 bases are TGTGCCAGCAGAAGGGACAGGTACTCCTACGAGCAGCACTTC.

There are a few counts of this clone. A much more abundant neighbour one base away suggests this may be a read error. The V and J genes are TRBV6-1 and TRBJ2-3, with unresolved D. Trimming cost V 7 bases and J 6 bases, with 17 bases left between them. CDR1 is MNHNS and CDR2 is SASEGT in the germline V gene. The CDR3 consists of 14 residues. CDR3 coding DNA: TGTGCCAGCATCCCTGAAACGGCTAGGGATACGCAGTATTTT. Amino acid sequence: CASIPETARDTQYF.

The V call is TRBV20-1, the J call TRBJ1-2; 7 bases line up with TRBD1. From germline, CDR1 is DFQATT and CDR2 SNEGSKA (reference sequence). The CDR3 is made up of 14 amino acids. V dropped 1 base and J dropped 6; count of bases not matched to a gene: 8. The CDR3 coding sequence is TGCAGTGCTAGAGTTCGGTACAGGGGAGATGGCTACACCTTC. As protein: CSARVRYRGDGYTF.

This clone came up a few times. This rearrangement joins TRBV27 to TRBJ2-7; 12 bases fit TRBD1. V shed 7 bases, J shed 4 bases, and the junction held 8 bases outside the gene matches. The CDR3 spans 15 residues. Germline CDR1 MNHEY, CDR2 SMNVEV (reference sequence). CDR3 DNA sequence: TGTGCCAGCACGCCTGGGACAGGGGGCTTGTACGAGCAGTACTTC. This translates into CASTPGTGGLYEQYF.

This clone has a handful of counts. A much larger clonotype is one base distant, so this may be a read error. This sequence joins TRBV29-1 and TRBJ2-1; 8 nucleotides agree with TRBD2. CDR1 and CDR2 (germline): SQVTM, ANQGSEA. CDR3 length equals 15 residues. Losses at the gene ends were 8 bases for V and 2 bases for J; bases not matched to a gene: 11. CDR3: CSTRGGDMAYNEQFF. Written as DNA, the CDR3 is TGCAGCACCCGGGGGGGAGACATGGCCTACAATGAGCAGTTCTTC.

This clone was detected many times. CDR3 region: CAWGRRAGTEAFF. The CDR3 coding sequence is TGTGCCTGGGGGAGAAGGGCGGGCACTGAAGCTTTCTTT. The chain joins TRBV30 to TRBJ1-1; D remains unclear. The germline V and J ends were trimmed by 5 bases and 4 bases, with 14 bases remaining between them. The germline CDR1 and CDR2 sequences are GTSNPN and SVGIG (reference sequence). CDR3 length: 13 residues.

This clone was counted many times. V and J are TRBV5-1 and TRBJ2-1; D is undetermined. The length of the CDR3 is 11 residues. The V and J ends lost 6 bases and 7 bases respectively, with 8 bases between them. Germline V gives CDR1 SGHRS, CDR2 YFSETQ. The CDR3 DNA follows: TGCGCCAGCAAAAGAGAGAATGAGCAGTTCTTC. The encoded protein is CASKRENEQFF. Together with reference TRBV5-1 and TRBJ2-1, the CDR3 gives the full variable domain: KAGVTQTPRYLIKTRGQQVTLSCSPISGHRSVSWYQQTPGQGLQFLFEYFSETQRNKGNFPGRFSGRQFSNSRSEMNVSTLELGDSALYLCASKRENEQFFGPGTRLTVL.

Many counts were recorded for this clone. This may come from a read error, since a much larger clone is one base off. The CDR3 ends on some other residue instead of the conserved phenylalanine or tryptophan, so this is likely a read error. This chain uses TRBV27 with TRBJ1-2; possibly TRBD1 for D (5 bases). This CDR3 is 13 amino acids long. The germline V gene has CDR1 MNHEY and CDR2 SMNVEV (reference sequence). Trimming removed 3 bases at V and 0 bases at J, with 5 bases between. The CDR3 nucleotides are TGTGCCAGCAGTTTGACAGCTAACTATGGCTACACCCTC. This gives the protein CASSLTANYGYTL.